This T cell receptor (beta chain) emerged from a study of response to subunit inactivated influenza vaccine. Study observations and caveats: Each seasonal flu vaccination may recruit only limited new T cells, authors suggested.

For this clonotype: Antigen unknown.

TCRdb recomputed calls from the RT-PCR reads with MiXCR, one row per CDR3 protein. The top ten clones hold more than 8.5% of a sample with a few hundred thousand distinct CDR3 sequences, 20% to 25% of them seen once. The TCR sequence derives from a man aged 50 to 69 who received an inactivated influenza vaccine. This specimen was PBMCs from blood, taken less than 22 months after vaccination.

The chain's CDR3 is CASRRVGQAYEQYF. The CDR3 coding sequence is TGTGCCAGCAGGCGGGTCGGGCAGGCCTACGAGCAGTACTTC. The chain links TRBV12-3 or TRBV12-4 to TRBJ2-7, with D possibly matching TRBD2 (5 bases). This CDR3 comprises 14 residues. Trimming removed 6 bases from V and 2 bases from J, with 14 bases in between.